The clone carrying this T cell receptor (beta chain) was counted a few times. Its antigen is unknown. This sample is part of a study of breast tumors, draining lymph nodes, adjacent tissues. Samples came from axillary lymph nodes draining the breast cancer. TCRdb processed the multiplex PCR reads anew with MiXCR; each CDR3 protein has one entry. The sample has about 130,000 distinct CDR3 sequences, about 20% seen once; the top ten hold approximately 3.5%. V lost 5 bases to trimming and J lost 0 bases, with 10 bases between them. The CDR3 is 14 residues long. Germline V CDR1 and CDR2: MDHEN, SYDVKM. Study outcomes and limitations: Tumor repertoires ranked between lymph nodes and nontumor tissue in diversity, with V and J gene preferences.

The source of this sequence is a female donor with breast cancer. Some clones in this sample may be carry-over from other donors' samples. V gene TRBV28 combines with J gene TRBJ1-2; D uncertain. Sample: axillary lymph node tissue. The CDR3 DNA sequence: TGTGCCAGCAGTGTCGGCCGTCCTAACTATGGCTACACCTTC. Translating gives CASSVGRPNYGYTF.